This TCR beta chain was recovered during a study of cytomegalovirus exposure and HLA in healthy donors. PCR used 60 Vbeta primers and 13 Jbeta primers. Some clones are missing from TCRdb's copy, which holds only in-frame ones; the method was immunoSEQ multiplex PCR. The sample contains under 200,000 clones, approximately 80% of which appear only once. The germline gives CDR1 MRHNA, CDR2 SNTAGT. The germline V and J ends were trimmed by 4 bases and 5 bases, with 11 bases remaining between them. The CDR3 extends over 13 amino acids. In its sample, this clone was seen a few times. Its antigen is unknown. General study results and limits: An Asian-associated ancestry cluster reportedly showed fewer N-insertions than the roughly 670-donor mean in a later analysis. Across all donors, roughly uniform sequencing depth was an assumption of the presence/absence analyses. Usually a TCR sequence was rare, but some public TCRs were found in many donors.

The specimen sequenced was PBMCs. This clonotype was obtained from a young man in good health and CMV-seronegative. The chain carries TRBV6-4 and TRBJ1-2; D unclear. The CDR3 DNA follows: TGTGCCAGCAGTGGCCCGGTTGGTTATGGCTACACCTTC. Protein sequence: CASSGPVGYGYTF.